Listed here are 30 T cell receptor beta chains from one sample, sequenced in a study of human versus mouse CDR3 diversity and MHC coevolution. Clones were read by immunoSEQ multiplex PCR, and TCRdb kept only the in-frame ones, dropping some. Of 86,000 or so clones listed, approximately 92% are singletons. Material: naive CD4+ T cells from blood. Subset meaning: CD45RO-negative CD62L-positive naive CD4 T cells. These TCRs come from a person aged 30 to 70 in good health.

The chain has TRBV7-2 and TRBJ1-2; D is uncertain. V was trimmed by 5 bases and J by 0 bases, leaving 10 bases between them. CDR3 length: 14 residues. Germline V gene lookup returns CDR1 SGHTA and CDR2 FQGNSA. CDR3 nucleotides: TGTGCCAGCAGCCCCCAGACAACTAACTATGGCTACACCTTC. Amino acids: CASSPQTTNYGYTF.

DNA of the CDR3: TGTGCCAGCAGTGGCTTCTTCCCCGGGACAGGGGATGGCTACACCTTC. This encodes CASSGFFPGTGDGYTF. The chain combines TRBV25-1 with TRBJ1-2; TRBD1 aligns across 10 bases. Germline loops: CDR1 MGHDK, CDR2 SYGVNS. J gave up 6 bases and V 4 bases, and 11 bases lay outside the gene matches. CDR3 size: 16 residues.

The chain has TRBV12-5 and TRBJ1-2; a weak D match, TRBD1 (6 bases). Trimming cost V 0 bases and J 8 bases, with 10 bases left between them. Germline V gene data show CDR1 as LGHNT and CDR2 as FRNRAP. CDR3 size: 13 residues. CDR3 in amino acids: CASGLVQGIGYTF. The CDR3 coding sequence is TGTGCTAGTGGTTTGGTACAGGGTATCGGCTACACCTTC.

The V call is TRBV5-1, the J call TRBJ1-4, with 7 nucleotides matching TRBD1. Germline loops: CDR1 SGHRS, CDR2 YFSETQ. The CDR3 sequence is 15 residues long. V shed 4 bases, J shed 7 bases, and the junction held 10 bases outside the gene matches. Here the CDR3 reads CASSAGRGAFEKLFF. The CDR3 DNA is TGCGCCAGCAGCGCCGGCAGGGGGGCCTTTGAAAAACTGTTTTTT.

This clone was counted a few times. The rearrangement joins TRBV5-4 to TRBJ1-4; TRBD1 matches at 9 bases. There are 14 residues in the CDR3. Trimming took 4 bases from V and 13 from J; bases not matched to a gene: 11. Looked up from germline, CDR1 is SGHNT and CDR2 is YYREEE (reference sequence). CDR3 DNA sequence: TGTGCCAGCAGCGACGGACAGGGGAGGGGGGGACTGTTTTTT. Its translation: CASSDGQGRGGLFF.

The chain combines TRBV7-6 with TRBJ1-1; D uncertain. In germline, CDR1 is SGHVS, CDR2 FNYEAQ. The V end was cut by 5 bases, the J end by 2 bases, with 12 bases between. The CDR3 consists of 14 residues. The CDR3 is CASSPWEINTEAFF. Written as DNA, the CDR3 is TGTGCCAGCAGCCCGTGGGAGATTAACACTGAAGCTTTCTTT.

In this sample, this clone turned up once. The V and J genes are TRBV6-6 and TRBJ2-7; D not resolved. Germline V lookup: CDR1 MNHNY, CDR2 SVGAGI (reference sequence). The CDR3 length is 13 residues. V gave up 6 bases and J gave up 10 bases, with 19 bases separating them. Written as DNA, the CDR3 is TGTGCCAGCAGCCAAGTCGACAAAGCAAGTCAGTACTTC. It encodes CASSQVDKASQYF.

The V gene is TRBV5-1, the J gene TRBJ1-5; TRBD1 matches at 8 bases. Germline V gene sequence: CDR1 SGHRS, CDR2 YFSETQ. V trimming: 0 bases; J trimming: 7 bases; junction bases outside the gene matches: 9. The CDR3 is 16 residues long. CDR3 nucleotides: TGCGCCAGCAGCTTGGAAGGACAGGGCAAGGGGCAGCCCCAGCATTTT. This encodes CASSLEGQGKGQPQHF.

The rearrangement joins TRBV7-3 to TRBJ2-1, with 9 bases aligning to TRBD2. Germline-derived CDR1 and CDR2 are SGHTA and FQGTGA. This CDR3 region has 15 residues. Unmatched junction bases numbered 2, after V lost 2 bases and J lost 3 bases. The CDR3 DNA follows: TGTGCCAGCAGCTTATTGCGGGGGGGCTACAATGAGCAGTTCTTC. Protein: CASSLLRGGYNEQFF.

CDR3 loop: CASTPSGGGNQPQHF. CDR3 bases: TGTGCCAGTACCCCGTCGGGGGGCGGCAATCAGCCCCAGCATTTT. The V gene is TRBV19, the J gene TRBJ1-5, with a tentative D call TRBD1 (6 bases). Trimming stripped 7 bases from V and 2 bases from J, with 15 bases between. CDR3 length equals 15 residues. CDR1 is LNHDA, CDR2 SQIVND, per germline (reference sequence).

The chain links TRBV10-3 to TRBJ2-1, with 12 bases lining up with TRBD2. The length of the CDR3 is 16 residues. Losses at the gene ends were 8 bases for V and 0 bases for J; bases not matched to a gene: 5. Germline V CDR1 and CDR2: ENHRY, SYGVKD. In DNA, the CDR3 is TGTGCCATCTTTCCGACTAGCGGGAGCTCCTACAATGAGCAGTTCTTC. It translates to CAIFPTSGSSYNEQFF.

The chain links TRBV28 to TRBJ2-2, with 11 bases lining up with TRBD1. V lost 4 bases, J lost 6 bases, and 4 bases stayed unmatched. The CDR3 has 15 residues. CDR1 MDHEN and CDR2 SYDVKM come from the germline V gene. CDR3 nucleotides: TGTGCCAGCAGTTCAACGGGACAGGGGGCCGGGGAGCTGTTTTTT. Translated, it gives CASSSTGQGAGELFF.

The chain is built from TRBV30 and TRBJ2-7; 15 nucleotides line up with TRBD2. Germline CDR1 is GTSNPN and CDR2 is SVGIG (reference sequence). The CDR3 consists of 14 residues. V was clipped by 5 bases and J by 4 bases; unmatched bases: 3. The CDR3 spells CAWSGTSGGYEQYF. The CDR3, as DNA: TGTGCCTGGTCTGGGACTAGCGGGGGGTACGAGCAGTACTTC.

This clone was detected once. CDR3 in amino acids: CASSQLAGGLINEQFF. DNA of the CDR3: TGCGCCAGCAGTCAACTAGCGGGAGGGCTCATCAATGAGCAGTTCTTC. The chain couples TRBV10-1 to TRBJ2-1; 13 nucleotides line up with TRBD2. This CDR3 has 16 amino acids. Trimming took 5 bases from V and 6 from J; bases not matched to a gene: 7. Germline CDR1 reads WNHNN; CDR2 reads SYGVQD (reference sequence).

In its sample, this clone was seen once. The gene calls are TRBV5-5 and TRBJ1-5; TRBD1 is a possible D gene (5 bases). Looked up from germline, CDR1 is SGHKS and CDR2 is YYEKEE (reference sequence). The CDR3 sequence is 14 residues long. Trimming pared 1 base from V and 4 bases from J, leaving 9 bases between. As DNA, the CDR3 is TGTGCCAGCAGCTTGCAGGGCCCTAATCAGCCCCAGCATTTT. Protein sequence: CASSLQGPNQPQHF.

The chain carries TRBV6-5 and TRBJ2-7; D is uncertain. Germline V gene lookup returns CDR1 MNHEY and CDR2 SVGAGI. The ends were cut back, 8 bases at V and 2 bases at J, with 16 bases in the middle. This CDR3 is 14 amino acids long. Here the CDR3 reads CASRRAKLPYEQYF. CDR3 coding DNA: TGTGCCAGCCGAAGAGCGAAATTGCCCTACGAGCAGTACTTC.

This sequence joins TRBV28 and TRBJ2-1; the match to TRBD2 covers 10 bases. Germline V lookup: CDR1 MDHEN, CDR2 SYDVKM. Losses at the gene ends were 6 bases for V and 5 bases for J; bases not matched to a gene: 13. This CDR3 has 17 residues. This CDR3 reads CASSPGGSGRINNEQFF. CDR3 nucleotides: TGTGCCAGCAGCCCCGGGGGTAGCGGGAGGATTAACAATGAGCAGTTCTTC.

The V and J genes are TRBV5-1 and TRBJ2-1; 9 nucleotides agree with TRBD2. Trimming cost V 1 base and J 0 bases; bases outside gene matches: 5. Germline CDR1 is SGHRS and CDR2 is YFSETQ. This CDR3 is 17 amino acids long. CDR3 sequence: CASSLYSSGTSYNEQFF. CDR3 in DNA: TGCGCCAGCAGCTTGTATTCTAGCGGGACCTCCTACAATGAGCAGTTCTTC.

The rearrangement links TRBV7-2 to TRBJ2-1, with 10 bases that match TRBD2. The V segment lost 3 bases and the J segment 4 bases; nucleotides outside the gene matches: 9. In germline, CDR1 is SGHTA, CDR2 FQGNSA. This CDR3 has 17 residues. The CDR3 sequence: CASSFRASGGIYNEQFF. The CDR3, as DNA: TGTGCCAGCAGCTTCAGAGCTAGCGGGGGTATTTACAATGAGCAGTTCTTC. Using reference TRBV7-2 and TRBJ2-1 for the parts outside the CDR3, the full variable domain is GAGVSQSPSNKVTEKGKDVELRCDPISGHTALYWYRQSLGQGLEFLIYFQGNSAPDKSGLPSDRFSAERTGGSVSTLTIQRTQQEDSAVYLCASSFRASGGIYNEQFFGPGTRLTVL.

The V call is TRBV7-2, the J call TRBJ1-2, with TRBD1 identical over 7 bases. Germline CDR1 SGHTA, CDR2 FQGNSA. The CDR3 has 14 amino acids. Unmatched junction bases numbered 6, after V lost 3 bases and J lost 5 bases. The CDR3 loop reads CASSFGTAGYGYTF. DNA of the CDR3: TGTGCCAGCAGCTTCGGGACAGCCGGGTATGGCTACACCTTC.

This clone appeared once. J is TRBJ1-2 and V is TRBV5-4, with 8 bases fitting TRBD1. Germline values: CDR1 SGHNT, CDR2 YYREEE (reference sequence). J lost 4 bases, V lost 5 bases, and 10 bases had no gene match. The CDR3 consists of 15 residues. The DNA of the CDR3 is TGTGCCAGCAGTCCCGAACAGGGGGAACTCTATGGCTACACCTTC. Translated: CASSPEQGELYGYTF.

The chain joins TRBV28 to TRBJ1-2; D possibly corresponds to TRBD1 (6 bases). Germline CDR1 and CDR2: MDHEN and SYDVKM. There are 15 residues in the CDR3. V dropped 5 bases and J dropped 3 bases, with 16 bases sitting between them. CDR3 loop: CASSLQGLGHYGYTF. The DNA for the CDR3 is TGTGCCAGCAGTCTACAGGGCCTGGGCCACTATGGCTACACCTTC.

This chain joins TRBV9 and TRBJ2-1, with D perhaps TRBD1 (6 bases). There are 13 residues in the CDR3. Trimming removed 5 bases at V and 14 bases at J, with 20 bases between. In germline, CDR1 is SGDLS, CDR2 YYNGEE. CDR3 amino acids: CASSTLGAGGEFF. The CDR3 nucleotides are TGTGCCAGCAGTACCTTGGGGGCGGGCGGCGAGTTCTTC.

J is TRBJ2-5 and V is TRBV7-8; TRBD1 is a possible D gene (6 bases). The assigned J gene may be wrong: the sequence end matches TRBJ2-7 better. Germline CDR1 is SGHVS and CDR2 is FQNEAQ. CDR3 length: 13 amino acids. The CDR3 coding sequence is TGTGCCAGCAGCCGGGACAATCGCTACGAGCAGTACTTC. As protein: CASSRDNRYEQYF.

Here the CDR3 reads CASSVPSGVQETQYF. The CDR3 DNA is TGCGCCAGCAGCGTACCATCGGGGGTACAAGAGACCCAGTACTTC. The rearrangement links TRBV4-1 to TRBJ2-5; maybe TRBD2 (6 bases). Germline CDR1 MGHRA, CDR2 YSYEKL. The CDR3 is 15 residues long. V was shortened by 5 bases and J by 2 bases, with 15 bases between the two germline ends.

This sequence joins TRBV5-1 and TRBJ2-3; TRBD2 aligns across 8 bases. Germline V gene data show CDR1 as SGHRS and CDR2 as YFSETQ. The CDR3 totals 13 residues. Trimming at V came to 7 bases and at J to 9 bases, leaving 10 bases not matched to a gene. The CDR3 loop reads CASGRTSLGTQYF. The CDR3 coding sequence is TGCGCCAGCGGCAGGACTAGCCTGGGAACGCAGTATTTT.

The chain carries TRBV18 and TRBJ1-2; 7 bases match TRBD1. This CDR3 has 18 residues. The V and J ends lost 1 base and 0 bases, in that order; junction bases with no gene match: 11. Germline assignment: CDR1 KGHSH and CDR2 LQKENI. CDR3 nucleotide sequence: TGTGCCAGCTCACCACTGATTGACAGGGCCCTAGCTAACTATGGCTACACCTTC. Translated, it gives CASSPLIDRALANYGYTF.

The rearrangement links TRBV5-4 to TRBJ1-5, with a possible D match to TRBD1 (5 bases). The CDR3 totals 14 residues. Between the trimmed V and J ends, which lost 0 bases and 3 bases, there was a span of 7 bases. Germline V lookup: CDR1 SGHNT, CDR2 YYREEE (reference sequence). The CDR3, as DNA: TGTGCCAGCAGCTTGGAGGGGTCCAATCAGCCCCAGCATTTT. Translating gives CASSLEGSNQPQHF.

The chain uses TRBV28 and TRBJ2-1, with 8 bases aligning to TRBD2. The CDR3 totals 16 residues. V was pared by 4 bases and J by 9 bases, with 14 bases of the junction left unmatched. Germline V CDR1 and CDR2: MDHEN, SYDVKM. The CDR3 DNA is TGTGCCAGCAGTTCCTCGGGGAGCGGGAGTCGTGGTGAGCAGTTCTTC. Its translation: CASSSSGSGSRGEQFF.

The V gene is TRBV9, the J gene TRBJ2-1; weak D call: TRBD2 (5 bases). The CDR3 covers 15 residues. In germline, CDR1 is SGDLS, CDR2 YYNGEE. V dropped 4 bases and J dropped 6 bases, with 17 bases sitting between them. For the CDR3, the DNA is TGTGCCAGCAGCTCCGGACTCCATCCCAGCAATGAGCAGTTCTTC. Protein product: CASSSGLHPSNEQFF.